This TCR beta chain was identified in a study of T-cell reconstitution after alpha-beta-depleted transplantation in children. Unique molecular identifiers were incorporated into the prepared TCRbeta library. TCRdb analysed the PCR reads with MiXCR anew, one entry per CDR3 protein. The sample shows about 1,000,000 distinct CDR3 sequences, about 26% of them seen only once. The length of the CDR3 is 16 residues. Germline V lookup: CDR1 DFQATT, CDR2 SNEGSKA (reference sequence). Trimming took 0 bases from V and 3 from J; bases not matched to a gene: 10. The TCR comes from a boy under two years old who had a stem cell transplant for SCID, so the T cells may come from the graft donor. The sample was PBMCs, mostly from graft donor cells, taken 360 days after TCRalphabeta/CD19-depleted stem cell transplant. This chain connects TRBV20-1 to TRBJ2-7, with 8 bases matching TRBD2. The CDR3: CSARDYAAGVLYEQYF. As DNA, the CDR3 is TGCAGTGCTAGAGATTATGCAGCGGGGGTGCTCTACGAGCAGTACTTC.